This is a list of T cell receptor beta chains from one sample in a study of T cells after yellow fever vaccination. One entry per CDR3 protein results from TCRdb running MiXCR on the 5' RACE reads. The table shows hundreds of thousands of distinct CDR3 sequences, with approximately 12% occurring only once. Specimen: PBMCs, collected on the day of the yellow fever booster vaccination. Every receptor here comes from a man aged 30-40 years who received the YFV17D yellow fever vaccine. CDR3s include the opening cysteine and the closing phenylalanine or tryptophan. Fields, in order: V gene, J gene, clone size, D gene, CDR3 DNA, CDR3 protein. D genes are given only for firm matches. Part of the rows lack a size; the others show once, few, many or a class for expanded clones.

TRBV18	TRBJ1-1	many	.	TGTGCCAGCTCACCAGGGTTGGACACTGAAGCTTTCTTT	CASSPGLDTEAFF
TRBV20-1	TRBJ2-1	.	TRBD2	TGCTGTGCTAGAGACCCCAGCGGGAGCCACCACAATGAGCAGTTCTTC	CCARDPSGSHHNEQFF
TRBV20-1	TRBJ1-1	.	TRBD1	TGCAGTGCTCTACAGGGGGGGTCGGCTGAAGCTTTCTTT	CSALQGGSAEAFF
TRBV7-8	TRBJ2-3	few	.	TGTGCCAGCAGCGGCAACTCGCCGGGCACAGATACGCAGTATTTT	CASSGNSPGTDTQYF
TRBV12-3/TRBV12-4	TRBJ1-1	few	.	TGTGCCAGCAGTTCGCCGGGGTGGGGGCATACTGAAGCTTTCTTT	CASSSPGWGHTEAFF
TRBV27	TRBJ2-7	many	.	TGTGCCAGCAGCTTGGGGGGCGGGTTTTACGAGCAGTACTTC	CASSLGGGFYEQYF
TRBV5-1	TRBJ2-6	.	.	TGCGCCAGCAGCTTGGGGTCCACAGGGTCCGGGGCCAACGTCCTGACTTTC	CASSLGSTGSGANVLTF
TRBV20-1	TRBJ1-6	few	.	TGCAGTGCCGAGTCGGGGGGTAGTAATTCACCCCTCCACTTT	CSAESGGSNSPLHF
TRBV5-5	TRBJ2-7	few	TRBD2	TGTGCCAGCAGGAGGCGGACTAGCGGACCCCTCTCCTACGAGCAGTACTTC	CASRRRTSGPLSYEQYF
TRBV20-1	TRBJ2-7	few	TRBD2	TGCAGTGCTAGTATCGGTAGCGGGAGCTACGAGCAGTACTTC	CSASIGSGSYEQYF